This T cell receptor beta chain was identified during a study of blood T cell repertoires in COVID-19. Study at large: The analysed material was cDNA or gDNA that came from T cells, B-cell-depleted T cells, or PBMCs.

The CDR3 has 13 amino acids. Original processing notes: Scientists estimated how many nucleated cells there were by amplifying reference gene primers. Here immunoSEQ multiplex PCR was the method, and the copy in TCRdb shows in-frame clones only, minus some. The DNA was the basis for D and trimming; V, J and clone size are from that table. The table has hundreds of thousands of clones, approximately 90% seen once. Participants were aged roughly 18 to 95 years, lived in roughly 23 US areas, and enrolled virtually. Cohort allocation depended upon clinical history that participants reported. The sequence derives from a man in his thirties or forties who had recovered from COVID-19. V gene TRBV21-1 combines with J gene TRBJ2-7; the listed D gene, TRBD1, was not tested against the DNA. TRBV21-1 is given as a pseudogene. Sequencing used PBMCs or T cells enriched from blood (not recorded which). The CDR3 reads CARGTGEAYEQYF. Written as DNA, the CDR3 is TGTGCCAGGGGAACAGGGGAGGCCTACGAGCAGTACTTC.